This T cell receptor beta chain appears in the sequencing data of a study of blood T cell repertoires in COVID-19. Background on the study: Sources were T cells, B-cell-depleted T cells, or PBMCs; the material itself was cDNA or gDNA.

CDR3 length: 15 amino acids. The junction had 7 bases not matched to a gene; V was cut back by 1 base and J by 5 bases. Germline CDR1 SGHDT, CDR2 YYEEEE. In the original processing: The assay estimated nucleated cells by amplifying reference gene primers. Here immunoSEQ multiplex PCR was the method, and the copy in TCRdb shows in-frame clones only, minus some. V and J calls and clone size are given by that table; D and trimming were obtained from the DNA. The table shows roughly 120,000 clones, with around 89% occurring only once. Sequencing used peripheral blood. The V and J genes are TRBV5-6 and TRBJ2-7, with 9 bases matching TRBD1. The sequence derives from a human donor in a cohort sampled during active COVID-19. The CDR3 reads CASSLRGTGPHEQYF. The CDR3 region has the DNA TGTGCCAGCAGCTTGCGGGGGACAGGGCCACACGAGCAGTACTTC.